A selection of T cell receptor beta chains follows, all from one sample in a study of vaccination effects on CD4 cells after COVID-19. Their antigens remain unidentified. Generated by immunoSEQ multiplex PCR, the TCRdb table keeps only in-frame clones and is missing some. Of roughly 73,000 clones detected, over 65% appear once; the ten largest clones hold around 5%. Sequencing was performed on CD4+ T cells from PBMCs cultured with HIV peptides, taken before COVID-19 vaccination. These receptors came from a human donor who had a prior SARS-CoV-2 infection. CDR3s include the opening cysteine and the closing phenylalanine or tryptophan. Where a row states a size, it is once, few, many or the class of an expanded clone; other rows omit it.

v_gene,abundance,j_gene,CDR3aa
TRBV19,NA,TRBJ2-1,CASSRQGGEQFF
TRBV3-1/TRBV3-2,NA,TRBJ1-1,CASSQTGVAEAFF
TRBV6-6,NA,TRBJ2-3,CASSSSDTQYF
TRBV7-2,NA,TRBJ2-5,CASSSSPLTSGRLKTQYF
TRBV30,NA,TRBJ2-1,CAWSVRSRDYQFF
TRBV14,NA,TRBJ2-1,CASSRDVRDEQFF
TRBV18,NA,TRBJ1-6,CASSPQNGRDNSPLHF
TRBV5-4,NA,TRBJ2-7,CASRSSGTLGEQYF
TRBV18,NA,TRBJ1-1,CASSDSLDTEAFF
TRBV27,NA,TRBJ1-6,CASSLTALEFNSPLHF
TRBV19,once,TRBJ1-2,CASSISPDDRDGYTF
TRBV5-1,NA,TRBJ1-5,CASSLEGQGNQPQHF
TRBV3-1/TRBV3-2,NA,TRBJ1-6,CASSQEGSSSYNSPLHF
TRBV7-2,few,TRBJ2-7,CASSLGSGLGQYF
TRBV7-9,NA,TRBJ1-1,CASSFAEVNTEAFF
TRBV5-1,few,TRBJ2-5,CASSLGLAGQETQYF
TRBV6-1,NA,TRBJ1-5,CASSESLDRGIQPQHF
TRBV25-1,NA,TRBJ1-4,CASNTRLNEKLFF
TRBV2,NA,TRBJ1-2,CASSGQNRASRGYTF
TRBV7-8,NA,TRBJ2-2,CASSFRWGELFF
TRBV5-1,NA,TRBJ1-2,CASSPLLGIIQGRGYTF
TRBV12-5,NA,TRBJ1-1,CASGLEAPSTEAFF
TRBV19,NA,TRBJ1-1,CASSILRGGTEAFF
TRBV18,NA,TRBJ2-3,CASSPTSGSTDTQYF
TRBV7-8,NA,TRBJ2-5,CASSLETRGGETQYF
TRBV2,few,TRBJ2-1,CASLREGRSYNEQFF
TRBV6-1,NA,TRBJ1-2,CASSEQGNYGYTF
TRBV30,NA,TRBJ1-2,CAWRSGGDGYTF
TRBV12-3/TRBV12-4,NA,TRBJ1-5,CASSLGQVGPQHF
TRBV18,few,TRBJ2-1,CASSTGTGAYNEQFF
TRBV28,NA,TRBJ2-7,CASSTGQGPYEQYF
TRBV7-2,NA,TRBJ1-2,CASSSTRGFSGYTF